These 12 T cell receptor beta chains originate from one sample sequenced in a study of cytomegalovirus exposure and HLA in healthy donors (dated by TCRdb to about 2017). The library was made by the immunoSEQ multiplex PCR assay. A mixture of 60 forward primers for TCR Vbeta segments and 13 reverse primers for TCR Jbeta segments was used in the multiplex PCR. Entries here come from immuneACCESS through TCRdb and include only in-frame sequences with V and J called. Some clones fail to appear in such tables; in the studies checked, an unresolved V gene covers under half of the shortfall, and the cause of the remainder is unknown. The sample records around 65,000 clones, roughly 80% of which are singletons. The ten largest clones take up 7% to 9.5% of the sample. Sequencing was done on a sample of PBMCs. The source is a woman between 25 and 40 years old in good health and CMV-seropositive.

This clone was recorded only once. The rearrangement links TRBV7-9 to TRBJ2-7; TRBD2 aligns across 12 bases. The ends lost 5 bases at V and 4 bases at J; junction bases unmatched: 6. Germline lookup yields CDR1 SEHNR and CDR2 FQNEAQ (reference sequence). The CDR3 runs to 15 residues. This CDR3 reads CASSLQTSGSYEQYF. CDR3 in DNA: TGTGCCAGCAGCCTCCAGACTAGCGGGAGTTACGAGCAGTACTTC. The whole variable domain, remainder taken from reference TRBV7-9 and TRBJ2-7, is DTGVSQNPRHKITKRGQNVTFRCDPISEHNRLYWYRQTLGQGPEFLTYFQNEAQLEKSRLLSDRFSAERPKGSFSTLEIQRTEQGDSAMYLCASSLQTSGSYEQYFGPGTRLTVT.

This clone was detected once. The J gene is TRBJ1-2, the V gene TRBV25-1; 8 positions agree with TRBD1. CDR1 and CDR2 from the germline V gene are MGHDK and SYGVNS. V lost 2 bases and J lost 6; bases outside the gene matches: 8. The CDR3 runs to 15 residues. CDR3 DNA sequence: TGTGCCAGCAGTGAACCGCAGGGGGCCGGGGATGGCTACACCTTC. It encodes CASSEPQGAGDGYTF.

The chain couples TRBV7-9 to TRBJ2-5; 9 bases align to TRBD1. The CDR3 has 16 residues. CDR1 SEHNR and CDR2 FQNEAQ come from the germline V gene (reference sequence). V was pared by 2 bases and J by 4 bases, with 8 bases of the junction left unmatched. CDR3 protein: CASSLKLPTGGETQYF. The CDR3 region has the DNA TGTGCCAGCAGCTTAAAGTTGCCGACAGGGGGAGAGACCCAGTACTTC.

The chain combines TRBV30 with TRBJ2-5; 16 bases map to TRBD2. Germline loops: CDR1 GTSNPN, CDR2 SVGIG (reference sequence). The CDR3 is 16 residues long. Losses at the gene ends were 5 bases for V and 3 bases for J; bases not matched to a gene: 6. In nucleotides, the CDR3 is TGTGCCTGGGCGGGACTAGCGGGAGGGCCTGAAGAGACCCAGTACTTC. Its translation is CAWAGLAGGPEETQYF.

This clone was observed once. The CDR3 protein is CASTGYNEQFF. For the CDR3, the DNA is TGTGCCAGCACCGGCTACAATGAGCAGTTCTTC. This chain links TRBV11-2 with TRBJ2-1; D is undetermined. Trimming shortened V by 7 bases and J by 3 bases, and 4 bases separated the two germline ends. CDR1 and CDR2 from the germline V gene are SGHAT and FQNNGV. The length of the CDR3 is 11 residues.

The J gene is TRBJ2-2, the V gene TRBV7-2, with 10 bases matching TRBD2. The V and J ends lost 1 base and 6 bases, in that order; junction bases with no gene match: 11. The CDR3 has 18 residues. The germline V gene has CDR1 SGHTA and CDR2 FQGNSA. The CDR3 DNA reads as TGTGCCAGCAGCTTAGGAGCGGGAGGGCCTCGAATGGCCGGGGAGCTGTTTTTT. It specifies CASSLGAGGPRMAGELFF.

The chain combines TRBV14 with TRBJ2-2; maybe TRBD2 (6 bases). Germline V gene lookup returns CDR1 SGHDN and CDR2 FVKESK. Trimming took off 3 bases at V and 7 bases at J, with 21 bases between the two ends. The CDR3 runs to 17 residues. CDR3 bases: TGTGCCAGCAGCCACACGACGCTAACGGGAGTCTTCGGGGAGCTGTTTTTT. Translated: CASSHTTLTGVFGELFF.

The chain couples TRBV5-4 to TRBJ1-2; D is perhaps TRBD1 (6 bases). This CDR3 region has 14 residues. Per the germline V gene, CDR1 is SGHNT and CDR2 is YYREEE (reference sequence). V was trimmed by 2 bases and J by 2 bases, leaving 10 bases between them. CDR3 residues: CASSFRGQNYGYTF. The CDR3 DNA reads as TGTGCCAGCAGCTTTCGCGGACAGAACTATGGCTACACCTTC.

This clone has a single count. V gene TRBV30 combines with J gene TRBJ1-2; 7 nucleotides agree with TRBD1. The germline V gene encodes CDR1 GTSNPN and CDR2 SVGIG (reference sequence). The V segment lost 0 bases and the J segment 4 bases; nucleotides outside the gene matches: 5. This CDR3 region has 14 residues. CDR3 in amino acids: CAWSVGGQSYGYTF. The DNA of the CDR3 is TGTGCCTGGAGTGTAGGGGGCCAGTCCTATGGCTACACCTTC. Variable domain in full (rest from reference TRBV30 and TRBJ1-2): SQTIHQWPATLVQPVGSPLSLECTVEGTSNPNLYWYRQAAGRGLQLLFYSVGIGQISSEVPQNLSASRPQDRQFILSSKKLLLSDSGFYLCAWSVGGQSYGYTFGSGTRLTVV.

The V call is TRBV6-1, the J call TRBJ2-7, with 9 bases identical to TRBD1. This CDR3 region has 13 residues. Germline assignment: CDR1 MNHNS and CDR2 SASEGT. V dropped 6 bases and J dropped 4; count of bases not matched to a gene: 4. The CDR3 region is CASRDGQGYEQYF. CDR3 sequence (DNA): TGTGCCAGCAGGGACGGACAGGGGTACGAGCAGTACTTC.

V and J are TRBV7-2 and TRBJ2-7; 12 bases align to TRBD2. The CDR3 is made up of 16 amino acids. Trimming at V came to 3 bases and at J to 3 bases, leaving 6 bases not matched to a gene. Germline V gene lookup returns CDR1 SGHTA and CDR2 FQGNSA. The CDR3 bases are TGTGCCAGCAGCTTGGGACTAGCGGGTAACTTCTACGAGCAGTACTTC. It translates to CASSLGLAGNFYEQYF.

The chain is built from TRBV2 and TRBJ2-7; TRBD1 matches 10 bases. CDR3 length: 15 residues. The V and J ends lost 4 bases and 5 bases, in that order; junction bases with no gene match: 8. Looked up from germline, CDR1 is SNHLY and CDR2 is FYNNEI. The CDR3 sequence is CASSAPGQGINEQYF. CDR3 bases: TGTGCCAGCAGTGCCCCGGGACAGGGGATAAACGAGCAGTACTTC. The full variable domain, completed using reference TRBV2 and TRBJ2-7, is EPEVTQTPSHQVTQMGQEVILRCVPISNHLYFYWYRQILGQKVEFLVSFYNNEISEKSEIFDDQFSVERPDGSNFTLKIRSTKLEDSAMYFCASSAPGQGINEQYFGPGTRLTVT.